The 30 T cell receptor beta chains below were found in one sample sequenced in a study of T cell responses to AZD1222 COVID-19 vaccine. Libraries were prepared by immunoSEQ multiplex PCR; TCRdb keeps only in-frame clonotypes and omits some of them. The sample lists around 130,000 clones; just over 85% were seen once. The sample in question was peripheral blood, obtained on day 0 of AZD1222 vaccination. Source of these receptors: an adult in good health.

The rearrangement uses TRBV11-2 and TRBJ1-2; 7 bases are a match to TRBD1. CDR1 is SGHAT and CDR2 is FQNNGV in the germline V gene. This CDR3 has 15 residues. V lost 6 bases and J lost 6; bases outside the gene matches: 13. The CDR3 sequence is CASSPLTGALDGYTF. The DNA of the CDR3 is TGTGCCAGCAGTCCTCTAACAGGGGCCCTTGATGGCTACACCTTC.

CDR3 region: CSVRDRGAYEQYF. The CDR3 DNA is TGCAGCGTTAGGGACAGGGGGGCCTACGAGCAGTACTTC. The gene calls are TRBV29-1 and TRBJ2-7, with TRBD1 identical over 11 bases. Trimming took 5 bases from V and 2 from J; bases not matched to a gene: 2. Per germline, CDR1 SQVTM and CDR2 ANQGSEA. The CDR3 totals 13 residues.

The table lists this clone with a few counts. CDR3 DNA: TGTGCCAGCAGCTTCGACAGGGGGCGAGAGCAGTACTTC. Translating gives CASSFDRGREQYF. The chain couples TRBV7-2 to TRBJ2-7, with 10 bases matching TRBD1. Unmatched junction bases numbered 3, after V lost 3 bases and J lost 7 bases. CDR1 SGHTA and CDR2 FQGNSA come from the germline V gene. There are 13 residues in the CDR3.

The J gene is TRBJ2-1, the V gene TRBV27; D gene unclear. Germline CDR1 MNHEY, CDR2 SMNVEV (reference sequence). V was pared by 4 bases and J by 6 bases, with 7 bases between. The CDR3 loop spans 12 amino acids. Here the CDR3 DNA reads TGTGCCAGCAGTTATTCCGGCAATGAGCAGTTCTTC. Protein sequence: CASSYSGNEQFF.

This clone has just one count. CDR3 nucleotides: TGTGCCAGCAGCGATCGGGTGGAGACCCAGTACTTC. It encodes CASSDRVETQYF. The V gene is TRBV5-8, the J gene TRBJ2-5; D ambiguous. CDR1 is SGHTS and CDR2 is YDEGEE in the germline V gene. The CDR3 consists of 12 residues. V gave up 4 bases and J gave up 5 bases, with 9 bases separating them.

This chain joins TRBV2 and TRBJ2-7, with TRBD1 matching 8 bases. The J segment lost 7 bases and the V segment lost 4 bases, leaving 3 bases of the junction unmatched. Germline CDR1 and CDR2: SNHLY and FYNNEI. CDR3 length equals 12 residues. The DNA for the CDR3 is TGTGCCAGCAGTGGACAGGGGATTGAGCAGTACTTC. The encoded protein is CASSGQGIEQYF.

This clone is a singleton in its sample. The V gene is TRBV5-4, the J gene TRBJ2-7; tentatively, D is TRBD2 (6 bases). The V end lost 3 bases, the J end lost 2 bases, and 12 bases lay between the germline ends. The CDR3 loop spans 14 amino acids. The germline gives CDR1 SGHNT, CDR2 YYREEE (reference sequence). The CDR3 sequence: CASSSAGTTYEQYF. CDR3 sequence (DNA): TGTGCCAGCAGCTCCGCGGGAACCACCTACGAGCAGTACTTC.

The CDR3 is CASRRGGNQPQHF. In DNA form, the CDR3 reads TGTGCCAGCAGGAGGGGGGGCAATCAGCCCCAGCATTTT. The chain employs TRBV12-3 or TRBV12-4 and TRBJ1-5; possibly TRBD1 for D (6 bases). This CDR3 is built from 13 residues. Deletions cut 6 bases from V and 2 bases from J, with 8 bases between.

The chain couples TRBV6-2 or TRBV6-3 to TRBJ2-4; 13 nucleotides match TRBD2. The CDR3 loop spans 14 amino acids. Trimming took 4 bases from V and 9 from J; bases not matched to a gene: 3. In germline, CDR1 is MNHEY, CDR2 SVGEGT. The chain's CDR3 is CASSLGLAGTIQYF. The DNA of the CDR3 is TGTGCCAGCAGTTTGGGACTAGCGGGGACCATTCAGTACTTC.

V gene TRBV6-5 combines with J gene TRBJ1-3; unclear D gene. CDR3 size: 13 residues. Trimming took off 2 bases at V and 4 bases at J, with 6 bases between the two ends. The germline V gene encodes CDR1 MNHEY and CDR2 SVGAGI. CDR3: CASSYPAGNTIYF. DNA of the CDR3: TGTGCCAGCAGTTACCCGGCGGGAAACACCATATATTTT.

The chain links TRBV11-3 to TRBJ2-2; a weak D match, TRBD2 (5 bases). The CDR3 has 17 amino acids. Germline lookup yields CDR1 SGHNT and CDR2 YENEEA. With 2 bases removed from V and 0 bases from J, the gap between germline ends came to 13 bases. The CDR3 DNA reads as TGTGCCAGCAGCTTAAGCCCCGGGAAGACGAACACCGGGGAGCTGTTTTTT. Translation: CASSLSPGKTNTGELFF.

This chain connects TRBV7-9 to TRBJ1-1; D ambiguous. V gave up 1 base and J gave up 8 bases, with 14 bases separating them. The germline gives CDR1 SEHNR, CDR2 FQNEAQ (reference sequence). The CDR3 is 14 amino acids. For the CDR3, the DNA is TGTGCCAGCAGCTTAGGGGGAGTGCCTCGCGAAGCTTTCTTT. Encoded protein: CASSLGGVPREAFF.

This CDR3 reads CATSDSGQGARDTQYF. In DNA form, the CDR3 reads TGTGCCACCAGTGATTCCGGACAGGGGGCGAGAGATACGCAGTATTTT. This rearrangement joins TRBV24-1 to TRBJ2-3; 11 bases agree with TRBD1. The trim removed 2 bases at V and 5 bases at J, leaving 5 bases unmatched. Per the germline V gene, CDR1 is KGHDR and CDR2 is SFDVKD. The CDR3 contains 16 residues.

This clone was seen only once. The rearrangement uses TRBV5-1 and TRBJ1-4; D is unclear. Trimming took off 8 bases at V and 0 bases at J, with 8 bases between the two ends. This CDR3 is built from 13 residues. Germline V gene sequence: CDR1 SGHRS, CDR2 YFSETQ. For the CDR3, the DNA is TGCGCCAGTAGACGGGCAACTAATGAAAAACTGTTTTTT. The encoded protein is CASRRATNEKLFF.

V and J are TRBV6-5 and TRBJ1-2, with D perhaps TRBD1 (6 bases). Germline V gene data show CDR1 as MNHEY and CDR2 as SVGAGI. V lost 2 bases to trimming and J lost 4 bases, with 11 bases between them. The CDR3 totals 14 residues. CDR3 in DNA: TGTGCCAGCAGTTACCGGGGGGCGCGCTATGGCTACACCTTC. It codes for CASSYRGARYGYTF.

This clone was detected a few times. In the same sample, other DNA sequences code for this CDR3. The gene calls are TRBV5-1 and TRBJ1-4; D gene unclear. The CDR3 is made up of 14 amino acids. V lost 0 bases to trimming and J lost 0 bases, with 3 bases between them. The germline gives CDR1 SGHRS, CDR2 YFSETQ. CDR3 DNA: TGCGCCAGCAGCTTGGGGGCAACTAATGAAAAACTGTTTTTT. Protein product: CASSLGATNEKLFF.

A single count supports this clone. The V and J genes are TRBV23-1 and TRBJ2-1, with TRBD2 matching over 7 bases. TRBV23-1 has ORF status, its function being uncertain. CDR3 length: 16 amino acids. Trimming at V came to 4 bases and at J to 5 bases, leaving 11 bases not matched to a gene. CDR3 sequence: CASSLERGEHNNEQFF. CDR3 nucleotide sequence: TGCGCCAGCAGTCTGGAGCGGGGAGAACATAACAATGAGCAGTTCTTC.

The chain couples TRBV7-9 to TRBJ1-5; unclear D gene. The CDR3 consists of 13 residues. The V end was cut by 4 bases, the J end by 7 bases, with 11 bases between. Germline-derived CDR1 and CDR2 are SEHNR and FQNEAQ (reference sequence). The CDR3 DNA reads TGTGCCAGCAGCTCTTTAGACGAGCAGCCCCAGCATTTT. Its protein product is CASSSLDEQPQHF.

The rearrangement links TRBV11-2 to TRBJ1-2; unclear D gene. Germline CDR1 is SGHAT and CDR2 is FQNNGV. This CDR3 region has 14 residues. V was shortened by 0 bases and J by 4 bases, with 9 bases between the two germline ends. The CDR3 region is CASSLDVSPYGYTF. The CDR3 coding sequence is TGTGCCAGCAGCTTAGATGTCAGCCCCTATGGCTACACCTTC. Variable domain in full (rest from reference TRBV11-2 and TRBJ1-2): EAGVAQSPRYKIIEKRQSVAFWCNPISGHATLYWYQQILGQGPKLLIQFQNNGVVDDSQLPKDRFSAERLKGVDSTLKIQPAKLEDSAVYLCASSLDVSPYGYTFGSGTRLTVV.

The chain links TRBV7-9 to TRBJ1-2, with 8 bases aligning to TRBD1. The CDR3 sequence is 15 residues long. The V gene end was trimmed by 5 bases and the J gene end by 5 bases; junction bases not matched to a gene: 10. Germline-derived CDR1 and CDR2 are SEHNR and FQNEAQ (reference sequence). DNA of the CDR3: TGTGCCAGCAGCCGTATTCTGACAGGGGATTATGGCTACACCTTC. Translating it yields CASSRILTGDYGYTF. Supplemented by reference TRBV7-9 and TRBJ1-2, the full variable domain reads DTGVSQNPRHKITKRGQNVTFRCDPISEHNRLYWYRQTLGQGPEFLTYFQNEAQLEKSRLLSDRFSAERPKGSFSTLEIQRTEQGDSAMYLCASSRILTGDYGYTFGSGTRLTVV.

J is TRBJ1-2 and V is TRBV6-5; D is perhaps TRBD1 (5 bases). The CDR3 covers 15 residues. Per germline, CDR1 MNHEY and CDR2 SVGAGI. The V and J ends lost 2 bases and 6 bases respectively, with 16 bases between them. The CDR3 nucleotides are TGTGCCAGCAGTTACGGGGCAGGAAAGTGGAATGGCTACACCTTC. This sequence encodes CASSYGAGKWNGYTF.

The rearrangement uses TRBV5-1 and TRBJ2-1, with 8 bases aligning to TRBD1. Per germline, CDR1 SGHRS and CDR2 YFSETQ. Trimming at V came to 4 bases and at J to 3 bases, leaving 6 bases not matched to a gene. The CDR3 spans 15 residues. CDR3 region: CASSNGQGYYNEQFF. CDR3 sequence (DNA): TGCGCCAGCAGCAACGGACAGGGATACTACAATGAGCAGTTCTTC.

With respect to this clone: At one end, the junction sequence differs from germline, possibly due to a read error. The chain is built from TRBV2 and TRBJ2-7; 8 nucleotides agree with TRBD2. Per the germline V gene, CDR1 is SNHLY and CDR2 is FYNNEI. CDR3 length: 12 amino acids. The CDR3 sequence: CASSEMGTSRTF. CDR3 bases: TGTGCCAGCAGTGAAATGGGGACTAGTCGTACCTTC.

This rearrangement joins TRBV9 to TRBJ2-6, with a tentative D call TRBD1 (7 bases). V lost 3 bases and J 1 base, leaving 14 bases between the germline ends. This CDR3 is built from 17 residues. Germline V gene lookup returns CDR1 SGDLS and CDR2 YYNGEE. As DNA, the CDR3 is TGTGCCAGCAGCGCCCGACAGGGACTTTCTGGGGCCAACGTCCTGACTTTC. Translation gives CASSARQGLSGANVLTF.

This clone appeared a single time. The genes are TRBV4-1 and TRBJ1-5; a weak D match, TRBD1 (5 bases). The germline V gene has CDR1 MGHRA and CDR2 YSYEKL. This CDR3 spans 14 amino acids. Trimming took 4 bases from V and 7 from J, leaving 14 bases between them. The CDR3 region has the DNA TGCGCCAGCAGCCCGAAGGGGCAGGGCCAGCCCCAGCATTTT. Protein sequence: CASSPKGQGQPQHF.

The V gene is TRBV29-1, the J gene TRBJ1-1, with a tentative D call TRBD1 (5 bases). Germline values: CDR1 SQVTM, CDR2 ANQGSEA. V was pared by 7 bases and J by 10 bases, with 16 bases between. The CDR3 length is 11 residues. CDR3 sequence reads: CSAGDGAVAFF. As DNA, the CDR3 is TGCAGCGCGGGGGACGGTGCGGTAGCTTTCTTT.

This clone has more than one count but fewer than ten. This CDR3 reads CASSLRRVTYYYGYTF. In DNA, the CDR3 is TGTGCCAGCAGCTTGAGGCGAGTGACATATTACTATGGCTACACCTTC. The chain links TRBV5-6 to TRBJ1-2; D is undetermined. CDR3 size: 16 residues. V dropped 1 base and J dropped 3 bases, with 16 bases sitting between them. The V gene's germline CDR1 is SGHDT and CDR2 YYEEEE.

The chain is built from TRBV5-1 and TRBJ2-3, with TRBD2 identical over 10 bases. The CDR3 loop spans 17 amino acids. The germline gives CDR1 SGHRS, CDR2 YFSETQ. Trimming cost V 3 bases and J 6 bases; bases outside gene matches: 13. In DNA, the CDR3 is TGCGCCAGCAGCTCTACTAAAGCGGGGGGGCCTAAGGATACGCAGTATTTT. Residues: CASSSTKAGGPKDTQYF.

The chain carries TRBV14 and TRBJ2-5; 9 bases are shared with TRBD1. Germline loops: CDR1 SGHDN, CDR2 FVKESK. After removal of 4 bases from V and 7 bases from J, the junction contained 4 bases not matched to a gene. The CDR3 spans 13 residues. The CDR3 coding sequence is TGTGCCAGCAGCCCACAGGGGGCCGGGACCCAGTACTTC. This codes for CASSPQGAGTQYF.

This chain uses TRBV12-3 or TRBV12-4 with TRBJ2-1; D is possibly TRBD2 (6 bases). V was cut by 4 bases and J by 7 bases, with 11 bases left in between. The CDR3 totals 13 residues. In nucleotides, the CDR3 is TGTGCCAGCAGTTGGGACTCCGGGAATGAGCAGTTCTTC. It specifies CASSWDSGNEQFF.